The rows below give T cell receptor beta chains drawn from one sample of a study of blood T cell repertoires in COVID-19. The assay was immunoSEQ multiplex PCR, and TCRdb's table has in-frame clones only and misses some. The sample shows around 220,000 clones, 86% of them seen only once. The specimen sequenced was peripheral blood. All receptors derive from a man in his fifties or sixties with acute or convalescent COVID-19. Each CDR3 is given with its conserved first and last residue. D genes are given only for firm matches. Expanded clones are given a class, and other clones once, few, many or no size at all.

D gene	V gene	clone size	J gene	CDR3 DNA	CDR3 protein
TRBD1	TRBV6-5	-	TRBJ1-4	TGTGCCAGCAGTTACGGGACAGCGGATGAAAAACTGTTTTTT	CASSYGTADEKLFF
TRBD2	TRBV5-1	few	TRBJ2-5	TGCGCCAGCAGCCCTACTAGCGGGGGCCGAGAGACCCAGTACTTC	CASSPTSGGRETQYF
-	TRBV15	once	TRBJ2-1	TGTGCCACGAACTGGGGACAATACAATGAGCAGTTCTTC	CATNWGQYNEQFF
-	TRBV14	-	TRBJ1-1	TGTGCCAGCAGCCAAGTTACTAACACTGAAGCTTTCTTT	CASSQVTNTEAFF
TRBD2	TRBV10-2	once	TRBJ2-5	TGCGCCAGCAGCTTAGCGGGGGCCGGGGAGACCCAGTACTTC	CASSLAGAGETQYF
-	TRBV2	-	TRBJ1-5	TGTGCCAGCAGTGAGCAGGGAAGTGGCAATCAGCCCCAGCATTTT	CASSEQGSGNQPQHF
-	TRBV20-1	-	TRBJ2-7	TGCAGTGCTAGACAGAACTACGAGCAGTACTTC	CSARQNYEQYF
-	TRBV4-1	once	TRBJ1-5	TGCGCCAGCAGCCAAGACCCAGGCCTTCGCAATCAGCCCCAGCATTTT	CASSQDPGLRNQPQHF
-	TRBV7-8	-	TRBJ1-1	TGTGCCAGCAGCTTAGCGGGTCGAGGCCTGCTGAACACTGAAGCTTTCTTT	CASSLAGRGLLNTEAFF
-	TRBV7-9	-	TRBJ2-2	TGTGCCAGCAGCCCTAGGGGGTCAGCGAACACCGGGGAGCTGTTTTTT	CASSPRGSANTGELFF
-	TRBV6-1	-	TRBJ1-2	TGTGCCAGCAGTGAGGGCCTCGTACGGGGAATAGGCTATGGCTACACCTTC	CASSEGLVRGIGYGYTF
-	TRBV30	-	TRBJ1-1	TGTGCCTGGAGAAGAGACAGGAACACTGAAGCTTTCTTT	CAWRRDRNTEAFF
TRBD1	TRBV6-2/TRBV6-3	-	TRBJ1-4	TGTGCCAGCAGTCGCAGGGGGCTTTCTAATGAAAAACTGTTTTTT	CASSRRGLSNEKLFF
TRBD1	TRBV7-2	-	TRBJ2-3	TGTGCCAGCAGCTTAGGTCAGGGGGGCACAGATACGCAGTATTTT	CASSLGQGGTDTQYF
TRBD1	TRBV28	-	TRBJ2-5	TGTGCCAGCAGTTCCCGAACAGGGGATGGCAGGGAGACCCAGTACTTC	CASSSRTGDGRETQYF
TRBD1	TRBV10-3	-	TRBJ1-1	TGTGCCATCAGTGAGTTTGGGACAGTGAACACTGAAGCTTTCTTT	CAISEFGTVNTEAFF
TRBD1	TRBV4-1	-	TRBJ2-7	TGCGCCAGCAGCCTTAGCCAGGGGGCGGGCTACGAGCAGTACTTC	CASSLSQGAGYEQYF
-	TRBV18	few	TRBJ2-3	TGTGCCAGCTCACCACCGGCAGGAGATACGCAGTATTTT	CASSPPAGDTQYF
TRBD1	TRBV9	once	TRBJ2-5	TGTGCCAGCAACCCCTACGACAGGGCAGGAGAGACCCAGTACTTC	CASNPYDRAGETQYF
-	TRBV20-1	-	TRBJ2-5	TGCAGTGCTAGTCGAGGGTCCGCGGTCCAAGAGACCCAGTACTTC	CSASRGSAVQETQYF
TRBD1	TRBV6-5	once	TRBJ1-2	TGTGCCAGCAGTTCAAGGACAGGGGGCCTTCCTGGCTACACCTTC	CASSSRTGGLPGYTF
TRBD2	TRBV5-6	once	TRBJ2-3	TGTGCCAGCAGCTTGGCGGCGGGGGAGCTAGTTAGCACAGATACGCAGTATTTT	CASSLAAGELVSTDTQYF
TRBD1	TRBV2	-	TRBJ1-4	TGTGCCAGCAGTAGGACAGGGGGAGGTGAAAAACTGTTTTTT	CASSRTGGGEKLFF